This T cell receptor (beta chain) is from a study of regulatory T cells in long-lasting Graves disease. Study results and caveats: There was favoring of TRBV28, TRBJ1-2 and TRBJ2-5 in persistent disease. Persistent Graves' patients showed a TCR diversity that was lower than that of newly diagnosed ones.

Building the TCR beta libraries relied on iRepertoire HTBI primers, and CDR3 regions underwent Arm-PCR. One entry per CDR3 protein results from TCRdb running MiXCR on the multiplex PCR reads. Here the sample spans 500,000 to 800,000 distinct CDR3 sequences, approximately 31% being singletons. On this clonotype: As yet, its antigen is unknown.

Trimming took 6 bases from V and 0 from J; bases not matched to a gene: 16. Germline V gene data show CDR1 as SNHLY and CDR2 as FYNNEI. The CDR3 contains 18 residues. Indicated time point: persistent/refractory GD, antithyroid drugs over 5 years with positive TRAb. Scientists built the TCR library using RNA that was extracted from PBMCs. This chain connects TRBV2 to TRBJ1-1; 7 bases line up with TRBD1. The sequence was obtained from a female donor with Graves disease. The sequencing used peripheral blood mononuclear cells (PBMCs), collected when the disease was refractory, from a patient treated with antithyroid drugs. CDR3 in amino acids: CASRDNGDRAWMNTEAFF. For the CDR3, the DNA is TGTGCCAGCAGAGACAACGGAGACAGGGCTTGGATGAACACTGAAGCTTTCTTT.